The 27 T cell receptor beta chains presented below share a single source sample, sequenced in a study of cytomegalovirus exposure and HLA in healthy donors. Researchers ran the PCR with 60 Vbeta and 13 Jbeta primers. Using immunoSEQ multiplex PCR, the repertoire was profiled, and TCRdb retains in-frame clones only, with some absent. The table has tens of thousands of clones, around four fifths seen once; the top ten hold roughly 1.6%. The sample taken for sequencing was PBMCs. All receptors derive from a man under 40 in good health and CMV-seronegative.

The V call is TRBV4-3, the J call TRBJ2-5; tentatively, D is TRBD2 (5 bases). The better agreement between TRBJ2-7 and the DNA end casts doubt on the J call. Germline V CDR1 and CDR2: LGHNA, YSLEER. The CDR3 extends over 16 amino acids. In DNA form, the CDR3 reads TGCGCCAGCAGCCAATTCCGGACCGACTACTCCTACGAGCAGTACTTC. Its translation: CASSQFRTDYSYEQYF.

V usage is TRBV4-3 and J usage is TRBJ2-2, with no clear D. The CDR3 consists of 14 residues. The V end lost 0 bases, the J end lost 6 bases, and 8 bases lay between the germline ends. The germline CDR1 and CDR2 sequences are LGHNA and YSLEER. CDR3 sequence reads: CASSQDPGSGELFF. Here the CDR3 DNA reads TGCGCCAGCAGCCAAGATCCCGGTTCCGGGGAGCTGTTTTTT.

The CDR3 DNA reads TGTGCCTGGAGTCCCCCCCCCTACTACACACGGGGCTATGGCTACACCTTC. It yields the protein CAWSPPPYYTRGYGYTF. J is TRBJ1-2 and V is TRBV30; no firm D call. The CDR3 loop spans 17 amino acids. Trimming left V 2 bases short and J 4 bases short, with 23 bases between. From germline, CDR1 is GTSNPN and CDR2 SVGIG (reference sequence).

The V and J genes are TRBV28 and TRBJ2-5, with 9 positions matching TRBD2. This CDR3 region has 16 residues. Looked up from germline, CDR1 is MDHEN and CDR2 is SYDVKM. V lost 3 bases to trimming and J lost 2 bases; unmatched junction nucleotides: 7. The CDR3 region has the DNA TGTGCCAGCAGTTTCCCTGGCGGGGGGGTACAAGAGACCCAGTACTTC. It yields the protein CASSFPGGGVQETQYF.

This chain joins TRBV7-2 and TRBJ2-3, with 8 bases lining up with TRBD2. This CDR3 region has 15 residues. Germline trimming cut 6 bases from V and 3 bases from J; bases unmatched to any gene: 8. Germline-derived CDR1 and CDR2 are SGHTA and FQGNSA. This CDR3 is CASSSSGLATDTQYF. CDR3 bases: TGTGCCAGCAGTTCCTCCGGACTAGCAACAGATACGCAGTATTTT.

This rearrangement joins TRBV5-4 to TRBJ2-2; D gene unclear. Between the trimmed V and J ends, which lost 4 bases and 5 bases, there was a span of 9 bases. The germline V gene encodes CDR1 SGHNT and CDR2 YYREEE (reference sequence). The CDR3 extends over 13 amino acids. In DNA form, the CDR3 reads TGTGCCAGCAGCCAAGACTTAACCGGGGAGCTGTTTTTT. Protein: CASSQDLTGELFF.

This rearrangement joins TRBV6-5 to TRBJ1-1; D call uncertain. CDR1 and CDR2 (germline): MNHEY, SVGAGI. Trimming removed 7 bases from V and 1 base from J, with 10 bases in between. CDR3 size: 13 residues. The CDR3 here is CASTLAGNTEAFF. The DNA of the CDR3 is TGTGCCAGCACGCTGGCAGGGAACACTGAAGCTTTCTTT.

The chain is built from TRBV7-8 and TRBJ2-7; 12 bases are shared with TRBD2. Per the germline V gene, CDR1 is SGHVS and CDR2 is FQNEAQ. CDR3 length equals 15 residues. Trimming took 5 bases from V and 3 from J; bases not matched to a gene: 5. This CDR3 reads CASSRLAGAGYEQYF. In nucleotides, the CDR3 is TGTGCCAGCAGCCGACTAGCGGGGGCCGGCTACGAGCAGTACTTC. The variable domain in full, with the rest retrieved from reference TRBV7-8 and TRBJ2-7, is GAGVSQSPRYKVAKRGQDVALRCDPISGHVSLFWYQQALGQGPEFLTYFQNEAQLDKSGLPSDRFFAERPEGSVSTLKIQRTQQEDSAVYLCASSRLAGAGYEQYFGPGTRLTVT.

The genes are TRBV11-2 and TRBJ2-1; 7 bases are shared with TRBD1. CDR3 size: 16 residues. Germline CDR1 SGHAT, CDR2 FQNNGV. The V gene end was trimmed by 6 bases and the J gene end by 4 bases; junction bases not matched to a gene: 12. The CDR3 DNA follows: TGTGCCAGCAGACTACCAGGACAGGCCCTATACAATGAGCAGTTCTTC. It yields the protein CASRLPGQALYNEQFF.

This clone was observed once. The rearrangement uses TRBV5-5 and TRBJ1-5, with 9 bases aligning to TRBD1. Trimming took 4 bases from V and 6 from J; bases not matched to a gene: 5. CDR3 length: 14 amino acids. Germline lookup yields CDR1 SGHKS and CDR2 YYEKEE (reference sequence). The CDR3 DNA reads as TGTGCCAGCAGCCTACAGGGGGCAGGTCAGCCCCAGCATTTT. It encodes CASSLQGAGQPQHF.

This clone was seen a few times. The chain is built from TRBV7-2 and TRBJ2-7, with 8 bases that match TRBD1. V was pared by 2 bases and J by 5 bases, with 14 bases of the junction left unmatched. Per the germline V gene, CDR1 is SGHTA and CDR2 is FQGNSA. The CDR3 is 17 residues long. CDR3 bases: TGTGCCAGCAGCTTAATGAACCGTGCAGGGGGCCGCGACGAGCAGTACTTC. Amino acid sequence: CASSLMNRAGGRDEQYF.

This clone appeared a few times. The rearrangement links TRBV7-9 to TRBJ2-5; D is uncertain. Germline CDR1 reads SEHNR; CDR2 reads FQNEAQ (reference sequence). CDR3 length equals 15 residues. Trimming pared 5 bases from V and 2 bases from J, leaving 15 bases between. The CDR3 nucleotides read TGTGCCAGCAGCCGACATTCCGTCGGACAAGAGACCCAGTACTTC. Translating it yields CASSRHSVGQETQYF.

This rearrangement joins TRBV2 to TRBJ1-4; D ambiguous. The V gene lost 3 bases and the J gene lost 7 bases, with 9 bases spanning the gap. The CDR3 sequence is 13 residues long. Germline V CDR1 and CDR2: SNHLY, FYNNEI. As DNA, the CDR3 is TGTGCCAGCAGTGACAGGCGGGTTGAAAAACTGTTTTTT. Protein sequence: CASSDRRVEKLFF.

V usage is TRBV30 and J usage is TRBJ2-7, with D perhaps TRBD1 (5 bases). Germline V gene sequence: CDR1 GTSNPN, CDR2 SVGIG (reference sequence). Deletions cut 0 bases from V and 4 bases from J, with 10 bases between. CDR3 length: 13 amino acids. In nucleotides, the CDR3 is TGTGCCTGGAGTGTCCGGCAGGGATACGAGCAGTACTTC. Residues: CAWSVRQGYEQYF.

This clone has just a few counts. The chain carries TRBV4-3 and TRBJ2-6; 7 bases agree with TRBD1. The length of the CDR3 is 16 residues. The ends lost 4 bases at V and 3 bases at J; junction bases unmatched: 6. Looked up from germline, CDR1 is LGHNA and CDR2 is YSLEER. CDR3 in DNA: TGCGCCAGCAGCCCAGTACACAGGGGTGGGGCCAACGTCCTGACTTTC. Translated: CASSPVHRGGANVLTF.

A remark on this clone: Mismatch with germline at one junction end may stem from a read error. J is TRBJ1-3 and V is TRBV6-4, with 11 nucleotides matching TRBD1. In germline, CDR1 is MRHNA, CDR2 SNTAGT. The CDR3 runs 16 residues. The chain's CDR3 is CAGSPDRGLGGNTIYF. The CDR3 DNA reads TGTGCCGGCAGCCCGGACAGGGGGCTTGGTGGAAACACCATATATTTT.

This clone was counted a single time. This chain connects TRBV19 to TRBJ2-1; 7 nucleotides agree with TRBD2. After removal of 7 bases from V and 1 base from J, the junction contained 10 bases not matched to a gene. Germline CDR1 and CDR2: LNHDA and SQIVND (reference sequence). The CDR3 length is 16 residues. Written as DNA, the CDR3 is TGTGCCAGTAAAAAGCGACCGGGAGGTTCCTACAATGAGCAGTTCTTC. This translates into CASKKRPGGSYNEQFF. The entire variable domain, with the rest obtained from reference TRBV19 and TRBJ2-1, is as follows: DGGITQSPKYLFRKEGQNVTLSCEQNLNHDAMYWYRQDPGQGLRLIYYSQIVNDFQKGDIAEGYSVSREKKESFPLTVTSAQKNPTAFYLCASKKRPGGSYNEQFFGPGTRLTVL.

The chain joins TRBV7-6 to TRBJ1-5, with 7 bases fitting TRBD1. The length of the CDR3 is 14 residues. Germline V CDR1 and CDR2: SGHVS, FNYEAQ. The junction had 1 base not matched to a gene; V was cut back by 1 base and J by 4 bases. The CDR3, as DNA: TGTGCCAGCAGCTTAGAACAGGGGAATCAGCCCCAGCATTTT. Its translation is CASSLEQGNQPQHF.

V usage is TRBV14 and J usage is TRBJ1-4, with D uncertain. Germline V CDR1 and CDR2: SGHDN, FVKESK. The CDR3 covers 13 residues. V was clipped by 1 base and J by 4 bases, with 4 bases between them. The CDR3 region is CASSQALNEKLFF. The CDR3 DNA follows: TGTGCCAGCAGCCAAGCACTTAATGAAAAACTGTTTTTT.

The chain joins TRBV2 to TRBJ2-5; 9 bases map to TRBD1. Matching the DNA end better, TRBJ2-7 makes the J call doubtful. From germline, CDR1 is SNHLY and CDR2 FYNNEI. This CDR3 has 13 residues. The CDR3 region is CASSTGTGTEQYF. CDR3 nucleotides: TGTGCCAGCAGTACCGGGACAGGGACCGAGCAGTACTTC.

The chain links TRBV6-6 to TRBJ1-1; the D gene is possibly TRBD1 (5 bases). V was clipped by 5 bases and J by 1 base, with 11 bases between them. Looked up from germline, CDR1 is MNHNY and CDR2 is SVGAGI (reference sequence). The CDR3 covers 14 residues. The CDR3 spells CASSAGLRNTEAFF. For the CDR3, the DNA is TGTGCCAGCAGTGCGGGACTGAGGAACACTGAAGCTTTCTTT.

A remark on this clone: The sample carries other DNA sequences with the same CDR3. The chain links TRBV6-1 to TRBJ1-5; no clear D. The length of the CDR3 is 14 residues. The V gene lost 1 base and the J gene lost 4 bases, with 8 bases spanning the gap. Germline-derived CDR1 and CDR2 are MNHNS and SASEGT. The CDR3 DNA reads TGTGCCAGCAGTGAAGGTGCGGGGAATCAGCCCCAGCATTTT. Its protein is CASSEGAGNQPQHF.

The gene calls are TRBV5-6 and TRBJ2-7; perhaps TRBD2 as D (5 bases). Looked up from germline, CDR1 is SGHDT and CDR2 is YYEEEE. V was shortened by 1 base and J by 0 bases, with 8 bases between the two germline ends. The CDR3 is 14 amino acids. The CDR3 spells CASSLSGSSYEQYF. CDR3 DNA sequence: TGTGCCAGCAGCTTGTCGGGGAGCTCCTACGAGCAGTACTTC.

V gene TRBV4-1 combines with J gene TRBJ1-5, with D perhaps TRBD1 (6 bases). The V and J ends lost 5 bases and 2 bases respectively, with 16 bases between them. Per the germline V gene, CDR1 is MGHRA and CDR2 is YSYEKL. The CDR3 consists of 16 residues. CDR3 loop: CASSLTGIGGNQPQHF. In DNA, the CDR3 is TGCGCCAGCAGCTTAACAGGGATAGGGGGCAATCAGCCCCAGCATTTT.

In its sample, this clone was seen once. The chain is built from TRBV7-2 and TRBJ2-1; 11 nucleotides line up with TRBD2. The J segment lost 7 bases and the V segment lost 1 base, leaving 6 bases of the junction unmatched. CDR3 size: 16 residues. From germline, CDR1 is SGHTA and CDR2 FQGNSA. The CDR3 protein is CASSLGRSGRVNEQFF. CDR3 coding DNA: TGTGCCAGCAGCTTAGGTCGTAGCGGGAGGGTGAATGAGCAGTTCTTC.

DNA for the CDR3: TGTGCCAGCACCCAATCAGGGGCCGGAAACACCATATATTTT. As protein: CASTQSGAGNTIYF. This chain joins TRBV25-1 and TRBJ1-3, with a tentative D call TRBD1 (6 bases). Germline V gene sequence: CDR1 MGHDK, CDR2 SYGVNS. Trimming cost V 7 bases and J 4 bases, with 14 bases left between them. The CDR3 has 14 residues.

The chain links TRBV7-3 to TRBJ2-1, with 7 bases that match TRBD2. V shed 5 bases, J shed 0 bases, and the junction held 7 bases outside the gene matches. CDR1 SGHTA and CDR2 FQGTGA come from the germline V gene. The CDR3 has 16 residues. As DNA, the CDR3 is TGTGCCAGCAGCAGACTAGCTCGGAGCTCCTACAATGAGCAGTTCTTC. This gives the protein CASSRLARSSYNEQFF.